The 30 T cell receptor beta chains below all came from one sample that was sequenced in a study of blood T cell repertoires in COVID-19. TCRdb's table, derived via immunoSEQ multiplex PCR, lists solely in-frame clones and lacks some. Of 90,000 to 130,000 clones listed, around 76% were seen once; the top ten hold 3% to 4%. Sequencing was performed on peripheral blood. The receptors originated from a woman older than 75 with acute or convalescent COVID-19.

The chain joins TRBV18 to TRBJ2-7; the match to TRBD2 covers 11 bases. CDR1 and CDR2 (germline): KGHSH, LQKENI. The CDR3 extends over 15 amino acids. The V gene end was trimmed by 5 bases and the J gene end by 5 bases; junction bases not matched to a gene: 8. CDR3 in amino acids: CASSSTSGSFDEQYF. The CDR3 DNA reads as TGTGCCAGCTCATCTACTAGCGGGAGTTTCGACGAGCAGTACTTC.

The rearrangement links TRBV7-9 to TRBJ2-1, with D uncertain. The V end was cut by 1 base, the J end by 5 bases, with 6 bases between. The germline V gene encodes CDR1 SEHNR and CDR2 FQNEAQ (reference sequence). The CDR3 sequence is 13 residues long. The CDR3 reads CASSLGLNNEQFF. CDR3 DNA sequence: TGTGCCAGCAGCTTAGGGCTGAACAATGAGCAGTTCTTC.

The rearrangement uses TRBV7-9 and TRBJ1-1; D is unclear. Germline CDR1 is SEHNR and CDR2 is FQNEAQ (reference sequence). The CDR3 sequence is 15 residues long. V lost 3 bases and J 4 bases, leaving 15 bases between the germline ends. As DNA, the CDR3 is TGTGCCAGCAGCTTCCCCGGGGTAGGGAGCACTGAAGCTTTCTTT. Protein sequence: CASSFPGVGSTEAFF.

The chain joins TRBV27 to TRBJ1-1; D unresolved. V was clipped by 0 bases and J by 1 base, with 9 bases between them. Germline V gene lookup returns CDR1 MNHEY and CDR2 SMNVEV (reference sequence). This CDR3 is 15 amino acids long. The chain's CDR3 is CASSLSAVANTEAFF. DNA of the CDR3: TGTGCCAGCAGTTTATCCGCGGTAGCGAACACTGAAGCTTTCTTT.

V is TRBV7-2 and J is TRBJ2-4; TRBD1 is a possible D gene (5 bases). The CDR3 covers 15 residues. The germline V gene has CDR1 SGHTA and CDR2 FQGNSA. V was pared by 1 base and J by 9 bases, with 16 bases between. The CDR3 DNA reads TGTGCCAGCAGCTTAGGTTCCGTAGGGGCAGGCATTCAGTACTTC. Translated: CASSLGSVGAGIQYF.

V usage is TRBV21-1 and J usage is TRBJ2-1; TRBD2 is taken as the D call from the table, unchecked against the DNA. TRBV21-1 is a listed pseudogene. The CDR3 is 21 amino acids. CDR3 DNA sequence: TGTGCCAGCAGCAAAGACCGGGGGCGGCAAGAGCGGGAGCATTCCTACAATGAGCAGTTCTTC. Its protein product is CASSKDRGRQEREHSYNEQFF.

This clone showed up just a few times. The CDR3 DNA is TGTGCCAGCTCACCTCAGCGGGGGACCAATACGCAGTATTTT. Translating it yields CASSPQRGTNTQYF. The chain employs TRBV18 and TRBJ2-3; 8 bases are a match to TRBD2. The V gene's germline CDR1 is KGHSH and CDR2 LQKENI. The CDR3 is made up of 14 amino acids. J gave up 7 bases and V 3 bases, and 6 bases lay outside the gene matches.

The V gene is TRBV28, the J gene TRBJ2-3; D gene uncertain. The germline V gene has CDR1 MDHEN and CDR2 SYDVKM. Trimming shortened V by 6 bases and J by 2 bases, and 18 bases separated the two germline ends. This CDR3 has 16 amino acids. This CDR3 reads CASSYPLNAPTDTQYF. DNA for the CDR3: TGTGCCAGCAGCTATCCCCTTAATGCGCCCACAGATACGCAGTATTTT.

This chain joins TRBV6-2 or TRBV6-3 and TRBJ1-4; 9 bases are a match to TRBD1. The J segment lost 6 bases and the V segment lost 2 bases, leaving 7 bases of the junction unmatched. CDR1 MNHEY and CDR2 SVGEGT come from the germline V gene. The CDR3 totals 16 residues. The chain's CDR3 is CASSYGPTGGYEKLFF. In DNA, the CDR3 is TGTGCCAGCAGTTACGGACCGACAGGGGGATATGAAAAACTGTTTTTT.

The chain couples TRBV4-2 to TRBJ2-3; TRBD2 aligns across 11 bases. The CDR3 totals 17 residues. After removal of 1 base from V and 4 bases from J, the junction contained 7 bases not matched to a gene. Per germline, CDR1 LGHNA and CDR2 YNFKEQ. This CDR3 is CASSQAKTSGIADTQYF. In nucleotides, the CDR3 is TGTGCCAGCAGCCAAGCAAAGACTAGCGGGATTGCAGATACGCAGTATTTT.

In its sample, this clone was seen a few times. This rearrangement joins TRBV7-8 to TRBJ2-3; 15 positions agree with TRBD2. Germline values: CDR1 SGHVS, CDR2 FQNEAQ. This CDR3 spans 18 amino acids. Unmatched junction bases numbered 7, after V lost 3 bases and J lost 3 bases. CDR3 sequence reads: CASSFGLAGGPRTDTQYF. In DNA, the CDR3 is TGTGCCAGCAGCTTCGGACTAGCGGGAGGGCCGAGAACAGATACGCAGTATTTT.

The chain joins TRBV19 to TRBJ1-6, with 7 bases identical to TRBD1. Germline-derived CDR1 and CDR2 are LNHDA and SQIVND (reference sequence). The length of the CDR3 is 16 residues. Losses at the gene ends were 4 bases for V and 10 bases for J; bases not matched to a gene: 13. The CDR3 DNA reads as TGTGCCAGTAGTACCCCCCGGACAGGCGGTCGATCACCCCTCCACTTT. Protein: CASSTPRTGGRSPLHF.

DNA of the CDR3: TGCGCCAGCAACGATCGGCTAGCGGGTCCTCGGGAGCAGTACTTC. Translated, it gives CASNDRLAGPREQYF. The chain employs TRBV5-1 and TRBJ2-7, with 8 bases aligning to TRBD2. Germline values: CDR1 SGHRS, CDR2 YFSETQ. V was pared by 6 bases and J by 7 bases, with 15 bases of the junction left unmatched. The CDR3 length is 15 residues. Full variable domain (outside the CDR3, taken from reference TRBV5-1 and TRBJ2-7): KAGVTQTPRYLIKTRGQQVTLSCSPISGHRSVSWYQQTPGQGLQFLFEYFSETQRNKGNFPGRFSGRQFSNSRSEMNVSTLELGDSALYLCASNDRLAGPREQYFGPGTRLTVT.

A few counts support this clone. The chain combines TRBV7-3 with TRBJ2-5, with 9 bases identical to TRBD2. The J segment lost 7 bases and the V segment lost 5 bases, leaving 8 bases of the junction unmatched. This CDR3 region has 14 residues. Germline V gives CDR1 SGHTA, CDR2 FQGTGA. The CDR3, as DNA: TGTGCCAGCAGCCCAGCGGGGGGCCGTGGGACCCAGTACTTC. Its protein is CASSPAGGRGTQYF.

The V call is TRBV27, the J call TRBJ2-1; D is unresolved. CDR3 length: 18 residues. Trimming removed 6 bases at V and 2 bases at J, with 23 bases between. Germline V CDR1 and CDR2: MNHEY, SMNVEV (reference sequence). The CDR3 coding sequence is TGTGCCAGCAGCGGTTTAGATCGGTGGCTAGAAACCTACAATGAGCAGTTCTTC. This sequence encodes CASSGLDRWLETYNEQFF.

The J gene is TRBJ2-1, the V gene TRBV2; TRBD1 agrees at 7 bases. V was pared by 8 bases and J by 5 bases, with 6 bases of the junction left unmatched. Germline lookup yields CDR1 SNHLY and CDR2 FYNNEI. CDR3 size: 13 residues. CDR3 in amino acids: CASGRGRDNEQFF. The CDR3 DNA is TGTGCCAGCGGAAGGGGGCGGGACAATGAGCAGTTCTTC.

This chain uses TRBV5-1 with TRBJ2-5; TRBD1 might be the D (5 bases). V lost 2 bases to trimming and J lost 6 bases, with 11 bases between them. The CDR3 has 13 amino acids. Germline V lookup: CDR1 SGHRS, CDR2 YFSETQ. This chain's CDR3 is CASSFEGVKTQYF. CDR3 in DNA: TGCGCCAGCAGCTTCGAAGGGGTAAAGACCCAGTACTTC.

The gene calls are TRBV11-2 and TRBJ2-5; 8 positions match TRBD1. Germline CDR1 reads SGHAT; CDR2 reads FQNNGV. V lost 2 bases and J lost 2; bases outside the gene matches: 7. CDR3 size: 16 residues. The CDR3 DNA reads TGTGCCAGCAGCTTAATTTCAGGGGGCAGACAAGAGACCCAGTACTTC. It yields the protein CASSLISGGRQETQYF.

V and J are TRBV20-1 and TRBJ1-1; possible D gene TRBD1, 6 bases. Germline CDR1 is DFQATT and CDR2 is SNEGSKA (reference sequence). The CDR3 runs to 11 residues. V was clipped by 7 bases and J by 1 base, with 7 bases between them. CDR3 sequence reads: CSEGGNTEAFF. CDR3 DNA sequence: TGCAGTGAAGGGGGGAACACTGAAGCTTTCTTT.

This CDR3 reads CASSYGQNQETQYF. The CDR3 DNA is TGTGCCAGCAGCTATGGACAGAACCAAGAGACCCAGTACTTC. This rearrangement joins TRBV5-4 to TRBJ2-5, with D possibly matching TRBD1 (6 bases). Per the germline V gene, CDR1 is SGHNT and CDR2 is YYREEE (reference sequence). The V gene lost 3 bases and the J gene lost 0 bases, with 9 bases spanning the gap. The CDR3 runs to 14 residues.

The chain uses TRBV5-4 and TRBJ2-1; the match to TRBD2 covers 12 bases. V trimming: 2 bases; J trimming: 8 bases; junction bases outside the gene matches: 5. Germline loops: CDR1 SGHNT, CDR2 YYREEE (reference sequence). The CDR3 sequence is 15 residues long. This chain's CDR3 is CASSFLTSGSYEQFF. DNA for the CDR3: TGTGCCAGCAGCTTTTTGACTAGCGGGAGTTATGAGCAGTTCTTC.

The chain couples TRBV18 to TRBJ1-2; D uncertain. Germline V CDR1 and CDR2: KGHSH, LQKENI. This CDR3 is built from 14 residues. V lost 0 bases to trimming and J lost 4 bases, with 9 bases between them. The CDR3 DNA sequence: TGTGCCAGCTCACCACCCGACAAGATCTATGGCTACACCTTC. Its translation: CASSPPDKIYGYTF.

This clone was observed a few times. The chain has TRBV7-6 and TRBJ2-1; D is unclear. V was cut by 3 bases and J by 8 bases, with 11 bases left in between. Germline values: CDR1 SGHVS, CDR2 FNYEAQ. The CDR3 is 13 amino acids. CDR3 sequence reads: CASSFLLSHEQFF. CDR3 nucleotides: TGTGCCAGCAGCTTCTTGCTATCACATGAGCAGTTCTTC.

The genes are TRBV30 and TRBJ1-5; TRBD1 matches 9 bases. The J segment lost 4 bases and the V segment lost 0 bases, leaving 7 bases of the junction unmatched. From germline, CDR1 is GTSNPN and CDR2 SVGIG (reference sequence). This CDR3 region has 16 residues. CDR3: CAWSVPDRGGNQPQHF. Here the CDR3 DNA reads TGTGCCTGGAGTGTACCCGACAGGGGGGGTAATCAGCCCCAGCATTTT.

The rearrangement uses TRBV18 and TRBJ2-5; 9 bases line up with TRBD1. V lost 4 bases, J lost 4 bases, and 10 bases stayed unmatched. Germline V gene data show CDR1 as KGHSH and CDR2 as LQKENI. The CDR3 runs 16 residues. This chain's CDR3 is CASSLQPGTGRETQYF. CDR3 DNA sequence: TGTGCCAGCTCACTCCAACCCGGGACAGGGAGAGAGACCCAGTACTTC. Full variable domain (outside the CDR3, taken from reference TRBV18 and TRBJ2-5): NAGVMQNPRHLVRRRGQEARLRCSPMKGHSHVYWYRQLPEEGLKFMVYLQKENIIDESGMPKERFSAEFPKEGPSILRIQQVVRGDSAAYFCASSLQPGTGRETQYFGPGTRLLVL.

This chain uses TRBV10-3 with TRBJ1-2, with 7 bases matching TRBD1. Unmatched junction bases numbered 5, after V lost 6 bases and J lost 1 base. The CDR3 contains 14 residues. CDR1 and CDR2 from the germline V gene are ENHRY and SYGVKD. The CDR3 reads CAISRTGGNYGYTF. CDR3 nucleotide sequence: TGTGCCATCAGCAGGACAGGTGGTAACTATGGCTACACCTTC.

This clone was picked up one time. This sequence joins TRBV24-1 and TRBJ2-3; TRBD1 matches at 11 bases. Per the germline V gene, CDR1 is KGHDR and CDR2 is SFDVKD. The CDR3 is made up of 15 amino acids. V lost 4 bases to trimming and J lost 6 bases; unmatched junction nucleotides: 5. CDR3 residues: CATSDPGQGGDTQYF. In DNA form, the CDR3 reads TGTGCCACCAGTGACCCGGGACAGGGGGGGGATACGCAGTATTTT.

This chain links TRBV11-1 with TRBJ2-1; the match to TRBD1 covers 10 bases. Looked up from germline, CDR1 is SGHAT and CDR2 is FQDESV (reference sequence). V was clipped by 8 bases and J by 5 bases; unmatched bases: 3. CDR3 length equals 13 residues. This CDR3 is CASGTGDNNEQFF. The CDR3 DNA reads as TGTGCCAGCGGGACAGGGGACAACAATGAGCAGTTCTTC.

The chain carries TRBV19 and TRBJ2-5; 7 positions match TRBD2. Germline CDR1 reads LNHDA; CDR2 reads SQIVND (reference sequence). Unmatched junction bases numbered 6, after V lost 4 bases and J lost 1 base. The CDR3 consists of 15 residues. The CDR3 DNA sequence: TGTGCCAGTAGTAGGGGCGGGAGAGCCCAAGAGACCCAGTACTTC. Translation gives CASSRGGRAQETQYF.

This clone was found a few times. CDR3 sequence (DNA): TGTGCCAGCAGCTCCACAGGGGGTAGCAATCAGCCCCAGCATTTT. Translation: CASSSTGGSNQPQHF. This chain joins TRBV7-2 and TRBJ1-5; 8 nucleotides line up with TRBD1. Trimming took 4 bases from V and 0 from J; bases not matched to a gene: 2. This CDR3 comprises 15 residues. Germline values: CDR1 SGHTA, CDR2 FQGNSA. Complete variable domain (other parts from reference TRBV7-2 and TRBJ1-5): GAGVSQSPSNKVTEKGKDVELRCDPISGHTALYWYRQSLGQGLEFLIYFQGNSAPDKSGLPSDRFSAERTGGSVSTLTIQRTQQEDSAVYLCASSSTGGSNQPQHFGDGTRLSIL.